Here is one T cell receptor beta chain with its context. The specificity of this receptor is unknown. Per-base qualities were not stored, and no clone one base away is much larger. The cohort was made up of 500 to 800 healthy bone marrow donors. All cohort members were sampled while nominally healthy, although unrecorded immune exposures were likely present. The donor was CMV seronegative and was included in the group of over 300 seronegative cohort members. Every donor gave a peripheral blood sample, and the peripheral blood mononuclear cells from that sample were used for TCR beta sequencing. Genomic DNA extraction from the blood cell samples was performed with the Qiagen DNeasy Blood Extraction Kit. Receptor libraries were prepared by the immunoSEQ multiplex PCR assay. For the multiplex PCR, a mixture combining 60 forward primers for TCR Vbeta segments and 13 reverse primers for TCR Jbeta segments was used. A multiplex PCR assay on genomic DNA amplified the CDR3 region of rearranged TCR beta genes. On the Illumina HiSeq System, the amplified TCR beta libraries were sequenced as 87-base-pair reads. In the authors' own workflow: Across the 670 or so repertoires, a later analysis counted around 80 million unique TCR beta chains, roughly 11 million of which were shared by at least two donors. To remove PCR and sequencing errors, raw reads were error-corrected and collapsed into unique sequences using a nearest-neighbor algorithm that merged closely related sequences. V, D and J gene segments were assigned by aligning CDR3 sequences to IMGT reference sequences. Each retained sequence needed at least a six-nucleotide match to both a V gene segment and a J gene segment. A rearrangement counted as productive if the CDR3 had no stop codons and remained in frame with V and J, and every other rearrangement counted as non-productive. Following IMGT convention, CDR3 was defined as the stretch from the second conserved V-encoded cysteine to the conserved J-encoded phenylalanine. The earlier analysis of about 620 of the donors excluded sequences that lacked an unambiguous match to a single V gene segment. In an earlier analysis of 500 to 750 of the donors, V segments were called functional above 56.7% productive rearrangements and were called segregating when the between-donor standard deviation exceeded 5%. To diagnose cytomegalovirus status from the catalog of TCR beta chain sequences, a statistical classification framework was built. V and J gene assignment, in a later analysis, came from comparing TCR nucleotide sequences with IMGT/GENE-DB human TR gene sequences. A later analysis assigned CDR3 sequences and most-parsimonious VDJ recombination scenarios with the TCRdist pipeline. A later analysis defined each TCR beta chain by its CDR3 amino acid sequence plus V-gene family, and excluded reads lacking a unique V-gene family. In a later analysis, a few hundred highly shared, low-generation-probability nucleotide sequences were removed to address suspected cross-contamination and a sequencing artifact. A later analysis calculated a clonal expansion index for each public chain from normalized within-repertoire ranks of inferred template counts. In a later analysis, generation probabilities were computed using a VDJ recombination model fitted to out-of-frame rearrangements, and the results were checked against IGoR. A later analysis scored TCR-TCR, TCR-HLA and TCR-CMV co-occurrence with hypergeometric tests, applying a repertoire-size bias correction to TCR pairs. To estimate false discovery rates, a later analysis permuted the HLA or CMV assignments 20 times. In a later analysis, co-occurring TCRs were grouped using DBSCAN, and TCRdist sequence similarity was added for clustering within HLA-allele-positive subsets. Repertoires with fewer than 30,000 or more than 120,000 public chains, plus five repertoires with anomalous nucleotide sharing, were excluded from co-occurrence clustering. TCRdb re-hosts the immuneACCESS table, in-frame sequences only. Its copies lack some clones; in the studies checked, an unresolved V gene accounts for under half of them, and the cause for the rest is not known. Clone size and V and J calls were adopted from that table, with D and trimming inferred from the DNA. This sample lists 100,000 to 150,000 clones; 80% to 90% were detected once. The ten largest make up 0.9% to 1.2% of the sample.

These data are taken from a study of cytomegalovirus exposure and HLA in healthy donors (TCRdb year 2017). Context from the whole study: According to an earlier analysis of 587 of the donors, 150 million to 200 million T cells yielded 117 million unique TCR beta sequences and approximately 300 Gb of sequence data. About 280 gigabases of sequencing data and tens of millions of unique TCR sequences were included in an early release covering roughly 700 HLA-typed donors. Of the roughly 400 genotyped donors, 65% to 90% fell in the genetic ancestry cluster associated with self-reported Caucasian donors. The study was designed to test whether signatures of past pathogen exposure could be identified by cataloging public T cell receptors. Using immunosequencing, the study profiled T cell repertoires from 666 subjects and related those repertoires to cytomegalovirus serostatus. A separate validation cohort of roughly 110 different subjects was used in addition to the roughly 700-subject first cohort. The study combined high-throughput TCR immunosequencing, statistical association of individual TCRs with disease status, and machine learning to predict cytomegalovirus infection status. In a later analysis, previously published TCR beta repertoires from several hundred donors were re-analyzed and high-resolution HLA genotyping was added so that TCR occurrence patterns could be studied. In the later analysis, no new phenotypic data were used to find candidate immune exposures; instead, reliance was placed on TCR beta sequences and their occurrence across donors. An earlier analysis of roughly 600 of the donors used high-throughput TCR beta sequencing to judge whether each TCR beta V gene segment behaved as functional or pseudogenic. Donor age, sex, ethnicity and CMV serostatus were compiled together with the repertoire data. Genome-wide SNP genotypes for about three fifths of the roughly 670 donors were used in a later genetic analysis, which treated that subset as a discovery cohort. All discovery cohort repertoires had been generated on a single sequencing platform. Class I and class II HLA loci were covered by the typing at four-digit resolution. The number of typed donors differed by locus: 629-630 for A, B, C, DRB1 and DQB1; 500 to 550 for DQA1; fewer than 610 for DPA1; and approximately 450 for DPB1. About five DR-DQ haplotypes were treated as single units for association and clustering because of strong linkage in the cohort. Among several hundred genotyped donors of the cohort, an average of around 240,000 unique TCR beta nucleotide sequences was sequenced per donor, of which about 18% were non-productive. General findings and caveats noted by the study authors: A later analysis associated about 17,000 TCR beta sequences with specific HLA alleles at a false discovery rate of 0.05. The authors suggested that the approach could potentially be generalized to other disease states and immunological phenotypes. Because HLA typing was missing for some donors at each locus, association tests included only the typed subset. In a later analysis, HLA-associated TCR beta chains were found to be more clonally expanded and to have lower generation probabilities than equally common non-associated chains. When HLA alleles, especially DR and DQ, strongly co-occurred, attributing TCR associations to individual alleles was difficult. An association between a missense DCLRE1C variant and V-gene and J-gene trimming of TCR beta chains was found in a later genetic analysis and replicated in an independent cohort. Sequencing depth was assumed to be roughly uniform across donors in the presence/absence analyses, though that assumption may not hold. A later analysis found that most CMV-associated TCR beta chains appeared HLA-restricted, with HLA associations seemingly driven largely by CMV exposure. Some IMGT-functional V segments, including TRBV6-2 and TRBV6-3, could not be distinguished by the 87-base-pair reads and were therefore excluded. The study listed approximately 150 TCR beta chains as associated with cytomegalovirus. Linkage disequilibrium might explain the correlated functional status among segregating V segments, but an unknown experimental factor could not be ruled out. In vitro tests confirmed that a few of the cytomegalovirus-associated TCR beta chains recognize cytomegalovirus antigens. The only immune exposure information available for the cohort was CMV serostatus. Compared with the approximately 710-donor mean, donors in an Asian-associated ancestry cluster had fewer N-insertions in productive TCRs, according to a later genetic analysis. In an earlier analysis of over 550 of the donors, most TCR beta V segments were observed in productive rearrangements about 90% or about 30% of the time, broadly matching IMGT annotations. The classifier was reported to diagnose cytomegalovirus status with high specificity and sensitivity in both the original and validation cohorts. In this cohort, only TCR beta chains were sequenced, and detectable features were limited by the absence of alpha or paired-chain data. The sequencing pipeline was judged likely to have produced a cluster of highly shared sequence variants as a technical artifact. The earlier analysis of 587 of the donors excluded fewer than 20 rarely observed V segments, including chromosome 9 orphons, because counts were too low. Several of the top co-occurrence clusters appeared to be linked to parvovirus B19, influenza, CMV and Epstein-Barr virus, according to a later analysis. According to a later analysis, TCR association rates differed among HLA loci, with DRB1 alleles showing the most associated TCRs and HLA-C alleles showing the fewest. While some public TCRs were present in many individuals, most TCR sequences turned up only very rarely across donors. A further reported finding was that TCR beta sequences accurately predicted the HLA-A and HLA-B alleles for most subjects in the first cohort.

From the cysteine up to the phenylalanine, the CDR3 has a length of 20 residues. Only the CDR3 portion is preserved as DNA: 60 bases, with reading frame beginning at the first base. Sequences MDHEN (CDR1) and SYDVKM (CDR2) are obtained from the germline V gene. For this chain, trimming is 5 bases at the V end and 1 base at the J end, and the number of junction bases without a gene match is 16. The sample comprised PBMCs. This clonotype originated in a woman younger than 45 in good health and CMV-seronegative. The chain uses TRBV28 and TRBJ2-3, and 12 junctional nucleotides match TRBD2. The bases read TGTGCCAGCAGTCCACCCAGACTAGCGGGAGCCTCGTTAGGCACAGATACGCAGTATTTT. Its product reads: CASSPPRLAGASLGTDTQYF.